The clone carrying this T cell receptor beta chain was observed a handful of times. No antigen is known for it. The data originate from a study of T cells in Graves' hyperthyroidism and ophthalmopathy. At the level of the study: Blood from the periphery was taken at initial diagnosis, before any treatment.

Amplified TCR beta CDR3 regions came from RNA transcripts. First-round RT-PCR targeting the TCR CDR3 was performed with the HTBI primer set. TCRdb analysed the multiplex PCR reads with MiXCR anew, one entry per CDR3 protein. Counted here are around 620,000 distinct CDR3 sequences, 15% to 20% occurring once; the ten biggest clones make up approximately 3.9%. Germline CDR1 reads SEHNR; CDR2 reads FQNEAQ (reference sequence). Trimming took 7 bases from V and 4 from J, leaving 16 bases between them. The length of the CDR3 is 14 residues. Study findings and constraints: Blood samples included most of the expanded thyroid clonotypes exceeding 0.001.

This chain joins TRBV7-9 and TRBJ1-2; no reliable D call. The TCR was taken from a woman aged 25-40 years with Graves' hyperthyroidism. Material for sequencing was blood. DNA of the CDR3: TGTGCCAGCACCCGATTCGGGGAGGCCTATGGCTACACCTTC. Residues: CASTRFGEAYGYTF.